The clone carrying this T cell receptor beta chain was seen only a few times. The junction departs from the called germline gene at one end, perhaps through a read error. TCRdb reanalysed the 5' RACE reads using MiXCR and keeps one entry per CDR3 protein. The sample gives 10,000 or so distinct CDR3 sequences, roughly 29% of which show up once; approximately 5% is in the top ten. Naive CD4+ cells had CD25+ Tregs removed. Per the germline V gene, CDR1 is SGDLS and CDR2 is YYNGEE. The CDR3 extends over 15 amino acids. The sequenced sample consisted of naive CD4+ T cells sorted from a lymph node. Subset in this sample: naive CD4+ T cells, CD4+CD45RA+CD25-. The chain is built from TRBV9 and TRBJ1-1; D is uncertain. This clonotype was obtained from a female donor with breast cancer. This CDR3 is CAGSVDGQRNTEAFF. In DNA, the CDR3 is TGTGCCGGCAGCGTAGATGGGCAGAGGAACACTGAAGCTTTCTTT. Based on the CDR3 plus reference TRBV9 and TRBJ1-1, the full variable domain is DSGVTQTPKHLITATGQRVTLRCSPRSGDLSVYWYQQSLDQGLQFLIQYYNGEERAKGNILERFSAQQFPDLHSELNLSSLELGDSALYFCAGSVDGQRNTEAFFGQGTRLTVV.